These T cell receptor beta chains were read from a single sample in a study of blood T cells in healthy people across ages. TCRdb used MiXCR to reprocess the 5' RACE reads, holding one entry per CDR3 protein. The sample consists of around 800,000 distinct CDR3 sequences, roughly 26% of them appearing once. These data also featured in a second study, about T cells of mothers and their children.

The specimen sequenced was blood. The receptors were gathered from a boy aged 5-17 years in good health. CDR3s include the opening cysteine and the closing phenylalanine or tryptophan. The D gene is left open where the match is weak. Only some rows state a clone size, as once, few, many or a class for expanded clones.

>-|TRBV25-1|-|TRBJ2-1
TGTGCCAGCAGTGATGTCCAGGGGGGATCCTACAATGAGCAGTTCTTC
CASSDVQGGSYNEQFF
>-|TRBV19|TRBD2|TRBJ2-5
TGTGCCAGTCCCTATGGCGGGAGACAAGAGACCCAGTACTTC
CASPYGGRQETQYF
>-|TRBV3-1|TRBD2|TRBJ2-1
TGTGCCAGCAGCCTTCAGATCGGGGGGGCTTTTGAGCAGTTCTTC
CASSLQIGGAFEQFF
>-|TRBV28|-|TRBJ2-1
TGTGCCAGCAGTTTACCTCATACTAATGAGCAGTTCTTC
CASSLPHTNEQFF
>-|TRBV12-3/TRBV12-4|TRBD1|TRBJ2-3
TGTGCCAGCACCATCCGCGGGGACAGGGGCACAGATACGCAGTATTTT
CASTIRGDRGTDTQYF
>-|TRBV28|-|TRBJ2-1
TGTGCCAGCAGTAAACGGTCATCTCTGTTCTTC
CASSKRSSLFF
>-|TRBV20-1|-|TRBJ2-7
TGCAGTACGGGGCGGGATACCCGCGAGCAGTACTTC
CSTGRDTREQYF
>-|TRBV29-1|-|TRBJ2-5
TGCAGCGTTGAATATCCCGCCAGGGCGAAAGAGACCCAGTACTTC
CSVEYPARAKETQYF
>few|TRBV15|-|TRBJ2-7
TGTGCCACCAGCAGAGATATCCCAGGTCCCTACGAGCAGTACTTC
CATSRDIPGPYEQYF
>-|TRBV29-1|-|TRBJ2-7
TGCAGCGTTCTAAGGGTTAACTCGGACGAGCAGTACTTC
CSVLRVNSDEQYF
>-|TRBV20-1|TRBD2|TRBJ2-5
TGCAGTGCTGCTAGCGGGGGGGATCAAGAGACCCAGTACTTC
CSAASGGDQETQYF
>-|TRBV6-5|-|TRBJ1-3
TGTGCCAGCACCTCAACCTCTGGAAACACCATATATTTT
CASTSTSGNTIYF
>-|TRBV7-2|-|TRBJ1-2
TGTGCCAGCAGCTTAGCCGGGGGGCGCGGCGGGGGTCCGGGCTATGGCTACACCTTC
CASSLAGGRGGGPGYGYTF
>-|TRBV20-1|TRBD1|TRBJ2-3
TGCAGTGCTAGAGACCGACAGGGGGGATATACGCAGTATTTT
CSARDRQGGYTQYF